This T cell receptor beta chain is from a study of human T cells and chemical hapten exposure. This CDR3 contains 10 residues. V lost 3 bases, J lost 13 bases, and 12 bases lay in between. CDR1 and CDR2 (germline): SQVTM, ANQGSEA. The time point was: pre-sensitization, week 0. The sample's treatment: therapeutic diphenylcyclopropenone sensitization with weekly scalp DPC. MiXCR, applied by TCRdb to the RACE reads, yields one record per CDR3 protein. The profile shows 85,000 to 120,000 distinct CDR3 sequences, 9.5% to 15% of them singletons. General study results and limits: Counts of TCRs above 1 in 1000 frequency stayed unchanged with DPC sensitization. Expanded TCRs grouped into significantly more large CDR3 similarity clusters than controls produced.

This clonotype was seen a handful of times. Its target is not known. Specimen: whole blood, collected in connection with sensitization to the hapten diphenylcyclopropenone (DPC). The TCR originated in a woman aged 50 to 60 with alopecia areata. Some clones in this sample may be carry-over from other donors' samples. This chain links TRBV29-1 with TRBJ2-5; D unresolved. The CDR3 coding sequence is TGCAGCGTTGACAACGGCTTATGGTACTTC. It yields the protein CSVDNGLWYF. The variable domain in full, completed from reference TRBV29-1 and TRBJ2-5, reads SAVISQKPSRDICQRGTSLTIQCQVDSQVTMMFWYRQQPGQSLTLIATANQGSEATYESGFVIDKFPISRPNLTFSTLTVSNMSPEDSSIYLCSVDNGLWYFGPGTRLLVL.